The 11 T cell receptor beta chains listed next were all sequenced from one sample in a study of blood T cell repertoires in COVID-19. TCRdb keeps only in-frame clones here, not all; method: immunoSEQ multiplex PCR. The table lists over 200,000 clones, about 85% of them singletons, with 18% in the top ten. Sequenced material: PBMCs or T cells enriched from blood (not recorded which). All receptors come from a man aged 40-50 years who had recovered from COVID-19.

In DNA, the CDR3 is TGTGCCAGCAGCTCGCCACTGTTAGCGGGAGGGGAGACCCAGTACTTC. Translating gives CASSSPLLAGGETQYF. V gene TRBV7-9 combines with J gene TRBJ2-5, with 11 bases identical to TRBD2. The CDR3 totals 16 residues. Per germline, CDR1 SEHNR and CDR2 FQNEAQ (reference sequence). The junction had 9 bases not matched to a gene; V was cut back by 4 bases and J by 5 bases.

The table lists this clone with a few counts. This chain uses TRBV3-1 (or the pseudogene TRBV3-2) with TRBJ2-7; D gene uncertain. CDR1 and CDR2 (germline): LGHDT, YNNKEL (reference sequence). Trimming left V 4 bases short and J 0 bases short, with 7 bases between. The CDR3 is 13 residues long. Here the CDR3 reads CASSPENSYEQYF. The CDR3 DNA reads TGTGCCAGCAGCCCCGAGAACTCCTACGAGCAGTACTTC.

The rearrangement links TRBV7-9 to TRBJ1-1, with a weak D call TRBD1 (6 bases). V was trimmed by 4 bases and J by 5 bases, leaving 17 bases between them. This CDR3 region has 15 residues. Germline CDR1 reads SEHNR; CDR2 reads FQNEAQ (reference sequence). This chain's CDR3 is CASSYGPDRRTEAFF. DNA for the CDR3: TGTGCCAGCAGCTACGGTCCTGACAGGCGGACTGAAGCTTTCTTT.

This chain joins TRBV4-1 and TRBJ1-6; possible D gene TRBD1, 6 bases. CDR3 length: 18 amino acids. The V gene's germline CDR1 is MGHRA and CDR2 YSYEKL. Trimming cost V 6 bases and J 5 bases, with 23 bases left between them. CDR3 loop: CASRMNFLGTRDNSPLHF. CDR3 bases: TGCGCCAGCAGAATGAACTTTCTCGGGACAAGGGATAATTCACCCCTCCACTTT.

The chain has TRBV5-8 and TRBJ2-2; TRBD2 might be the D (6 bases). The V gene's germline CDR1 is SGHTS and CDR2 YDEGEE. The CDR3 is 14 amino acids. V lost 5 bases, J lost 5 bases, and 13 bases lay in between. The CDR3, as DNA: TGTGCCAGCAGAGGGAGCGGGCAGACCGGGGAGCTGTTTTTT. This encodes CASRGSGQTGELFF. The full variable domain, completed using reference TRBV5-8 and TRBJ2-2, is EAGVTQSPTHLIKTRGQQATLRCSPISGHTSVYWYQQALGLGLQFLLWYDEGEERNRGNFPPRFSGRQFPNYSSELNVNALELEDSALYLCASRGSGQTGELFFGEGSRLTVL.

The CDR3 is CASSSRTGGGYGYTF. The CDR3 coding sequence is TGTGCCAGCAGCTCCAGGACAGGGGGCGGCTATGGCTACACCTTC. The chain links TRBV7-9 to TRBJ1-2, with 11 bases lining up with TRBD1. J lost 4 bases, V lost 4 bases, and 5 bases had no gene match. Per the germline V gene, CDR1 is SEHNR and CDR2 is FQNEAQ (reference sequence). This CDR3 comprises 15 residues.

This clone has just one count. V and J are TRBV5-1 and TRBJ2-7; TRBD1 might be the D (6 bases). Germline values: CDR1 SGHRS, CDR2 YFSETQ. Between the trimmed V and J ends, which lost 0 bases and 4 bases, there was a span of 11 bases. The CDR3 totals 14 residues. The CDR3 nucleotides read TGCGCCAGCAGCTTGGGGACAGAAGCTTACGAGCAGTACTTC. Protein product: CASSLGTEAYEQYF. The full variable domain, its missing parts supplied by reference TRBV5-1 and TRBJ2-7, is KAGVTQTPRYLIKTRGQQVTLSCSPISGHRSVSWYQQTPGQGLQFLFEYFSETQRNKGNFPGRFSGRQFSNSRSEMNVSTLELGDSALYLCASSLGTEAYEQYFGPGTRLTVT.

The chain employs TRBV7-2 and TRBJ2-7; D is perhaps TRBD1 (5 bases). V was trimmed by 0 bases and J by 5 bases, leaving 14 bases between them. This CDR3 spans 15 amino acids. Germline V gives CDR1 SGHTA, CDR2 FQGNSA. The CDR3 loop reads CASSLAPPMDNEQYF. In nucleotides, the CDR3 is TGTGCCAGCAGCTTAGCCCCTCCAATGGACAACGAGCAGTACTTC.

V is TRBV6-2 or TRBV6-3 and J is TRBJ1-1, with 12 bases matching TRBD1. V shed 5 bases and J 7 bases; nucleotides not matched to a gene: 11. CDR1 is MNHEY and CDR2 is SVGEGT in the germline V gene. CDR3 size: 16 residues. CDR3 coding DNA: TGTGCCAGCAGTGACCCGGGACAGGGGGCGCAGGGTGAAGCTTTCTTT. Translation: CASSDPGQGAQGEAFF.

The chain couples TRBV6-2 or TRBV6-3 to TRBJ2-7; TRBD2 agrees at 8 bases. CDR3 length equals 13 residues. V gave up 4 bases and J gave up 7 bases; unmatched junction bases: 6. Germline V gene sequence: CDR1 MNHEY, CDR2 SVGEGT. The CDR3 here is CASSSHSGVEQYF. CDR3 DNA: TGTGCCAGCAGTTCCCATAGCGGGGTTGAGCAGTACTTC.

The chain uses TRBV7-9 and TRBJ2-7, with 7 bases identical to TRBD2. Germline CDR1 is SEHNR and CDR2 is FQNEAQ (reference sequence). V gave up 2 bases and J gave up 7 bases; unmatched junction bases: 17. CDR3 length: 17 amino acids. The CDR3 DNA reads TGTGCCAGCAGCTTAACCTCTTCCGGGACTACTTTTCGGGAGCAGTACTTC. Protein: CASSLTSSGTTFREQYF.